This TCR beta chain was captured in a study of identical twins. The CDR3 runs to 16 residues. V dropped 1 base and J dropped 0 bases, with 12 bases sitting between them. Each CDR3 protein is one row after TCRdb ran MiXCR on the 5' RACE reads. The sample holds 500,000 or so distinct CDR3 sequences, 13% to 15% seen once. The same sample was also used in a study of yellow fever vaccine responses in identical twins.

The TCR originated in a woman aged 18-29 years in good health. This chain joins TRBV12-3 or TRBV12-4 and TRBJ1-2; TRBD1 is a possible D gene (6 bases). Sequencing was performed on CD4+ T cells sorted from blood. DNA for the CDR3: TGTGCCAGCAGTTTAGTTCAGGGGAAGGCTAACTATGGCTACACCTTC. This sequence encodes CASSLVQGKANYGYTF.